This record covers a single T cell receptor (beta chain). Antigen specificity is unknown. This sample stems from a study of tumor-infiltrating lymphocytes in glioblastoma multiforme. Deletions cut 3 bases from V and 1 base from J, with 16 bases between. Germline V CDR1 and CDR2: GTSNPN, SVGIG (reference sequence). The CDR3 is 16 amino acids. Overall study findings and caveats: TCR plus mutation findings rest on a single glioblastoma patient.

Multiple V-beta primers and a C-beta primer amplified TCRB from RNA. TCRdb itself ran the multiplex PCR reads through MiXCR, one entry per CDR3 protein. The table lists some 14,000 distinct CDR3 sequences, 70% to 75% of them singletons. The sequenced sample consisted of brain tumor tissue. This TCR derives from a male donor with glioblastoma. This rearrangement joins TRBV30 to TRBJ2-1; no reliable D call. Written as DNA, the CDR3 is TGTGCCTGGAGCGTGGTATTAGCCATGTCCTACAATGAGCAGTTCTTC. As protein: CAWSVVLAMSYNEQFF.